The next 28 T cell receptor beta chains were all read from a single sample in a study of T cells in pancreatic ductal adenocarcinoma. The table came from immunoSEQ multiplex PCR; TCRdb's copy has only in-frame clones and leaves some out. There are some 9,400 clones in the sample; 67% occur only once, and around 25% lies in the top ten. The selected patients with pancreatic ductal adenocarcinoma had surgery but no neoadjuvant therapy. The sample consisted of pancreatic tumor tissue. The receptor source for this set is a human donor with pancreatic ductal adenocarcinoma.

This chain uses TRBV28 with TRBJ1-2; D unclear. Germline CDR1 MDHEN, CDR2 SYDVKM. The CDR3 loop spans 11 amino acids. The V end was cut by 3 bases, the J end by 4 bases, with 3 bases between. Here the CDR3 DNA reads TGTGCCAGCAGTTTTGGCTATGGCTACACCTTC. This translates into CASSFGYGYTF.

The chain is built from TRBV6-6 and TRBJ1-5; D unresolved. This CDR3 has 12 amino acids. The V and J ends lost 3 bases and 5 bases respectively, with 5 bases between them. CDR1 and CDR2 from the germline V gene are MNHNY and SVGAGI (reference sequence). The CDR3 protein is CASSYGDQPQHF. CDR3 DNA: TGTGCCAGCAGTTATGGGGATCAGCCCCAGCATTTT.

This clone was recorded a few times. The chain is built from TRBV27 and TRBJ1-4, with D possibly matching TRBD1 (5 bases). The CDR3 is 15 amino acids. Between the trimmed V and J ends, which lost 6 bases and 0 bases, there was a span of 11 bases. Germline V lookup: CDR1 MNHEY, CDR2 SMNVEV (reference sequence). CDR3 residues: CASRRQLATNEKLFF. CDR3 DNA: TGTGCCAGCAGGCGACAGCTAGCAACTAATGAAAAACTGTTTTTT.

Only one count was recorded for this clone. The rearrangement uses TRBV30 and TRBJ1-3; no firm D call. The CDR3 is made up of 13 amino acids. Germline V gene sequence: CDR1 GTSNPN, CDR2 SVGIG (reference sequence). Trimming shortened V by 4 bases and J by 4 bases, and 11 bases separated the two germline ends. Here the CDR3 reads CAWTDGQGNTIYF. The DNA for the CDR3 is TGTGCCTGGACCGACGGTCAGGGAAACACCATATATTTT. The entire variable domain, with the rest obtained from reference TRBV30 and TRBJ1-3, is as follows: SQTIHQWPATLVQPVGSPLSLECTVEGTSNPNLYWYRQAAGRGLQLLFYSVGIGQISSEVPQNLSASRPQDRQFILSSKKLLLSDSGFYLCAWTDGQGNTIYFGEGSWLTVV.

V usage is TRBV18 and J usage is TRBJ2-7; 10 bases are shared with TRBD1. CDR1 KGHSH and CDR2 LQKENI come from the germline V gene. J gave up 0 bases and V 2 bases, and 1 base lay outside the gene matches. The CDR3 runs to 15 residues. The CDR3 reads CASSPGTGASYEQYF. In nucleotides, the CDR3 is TGTGCCAGCTCACCAGGGACAGGGGCCTCCTACGAGCAGTACTTC. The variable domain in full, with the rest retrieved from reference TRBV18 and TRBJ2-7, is NAGVMQNPRHLVRRRGQEARLRCSPMKGHSHVYWYRQLPEEGLKFMVYLQKENIIDESGMPKERFSAEFPKEGPSILRIQQVVRGDSAAYFCASSPGTGASYEQYFGPGTRLTVT.

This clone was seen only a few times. CDR3 amino acids: CASSFLSGNQNIQYF. The CDR3, as DNA: TGTGCCAGCAGTTTCCTCAGCGGGAACCAAAACATTCAGTACTTC. The genes are TRBV28 and TRBJ2-4, with 7 bases fitting TRBD2. This CDR3 comprises 15 residues. V lost 3 bases to trimming and J lost 5 bases; unmatched junction nucleotides: 7. Germline V gene sequence: CDR1 MDHEN, CDR2 SYDVKM. The whole variable domain, filled in from reference TRBV28 and TRBJ2-4, reads DVKVTQSSRYLVKRTGEKVFLECVQDMDHENMFWYRQDPGLGLRLIYFSYDVKMKEKGDIPEGYSVSREKKERFSLILESASTNQTSMYLCASSFLSGNQNIQYFGAGTRLSVL.

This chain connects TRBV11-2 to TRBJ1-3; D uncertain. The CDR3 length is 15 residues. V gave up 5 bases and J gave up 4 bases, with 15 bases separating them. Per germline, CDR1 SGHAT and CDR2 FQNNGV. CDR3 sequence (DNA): TGTGCCAGCAGCCTCGAGCGGGGATTGGGAAACACCATATATTTT. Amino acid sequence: CASSLERGLGNTIYF.

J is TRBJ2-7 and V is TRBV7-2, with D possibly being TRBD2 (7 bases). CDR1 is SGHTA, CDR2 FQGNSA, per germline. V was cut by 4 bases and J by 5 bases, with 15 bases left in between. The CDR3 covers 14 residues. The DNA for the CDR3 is TGTGCCAGCAGCTCGACAAGGGGGGGAAACGAGCAGTACTTC. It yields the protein CASSSTRGGNEQYF.

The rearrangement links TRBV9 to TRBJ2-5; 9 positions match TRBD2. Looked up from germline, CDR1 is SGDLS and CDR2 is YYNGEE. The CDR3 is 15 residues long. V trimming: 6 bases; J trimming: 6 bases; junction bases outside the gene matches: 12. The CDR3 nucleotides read TGTGCCAGCACGGCTAGCGGGGCCGGGGCCCAGACCCAGTACTTC. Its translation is CASTASGAGAQTQYF.

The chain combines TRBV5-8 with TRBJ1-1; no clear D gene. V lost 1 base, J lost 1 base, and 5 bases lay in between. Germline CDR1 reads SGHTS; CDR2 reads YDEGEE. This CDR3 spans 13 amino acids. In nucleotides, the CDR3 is TGTGCCAGCAGCTTGATCCCGAACACTGAAGCTTTCTTT. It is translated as CASSLIPNTEAFF.

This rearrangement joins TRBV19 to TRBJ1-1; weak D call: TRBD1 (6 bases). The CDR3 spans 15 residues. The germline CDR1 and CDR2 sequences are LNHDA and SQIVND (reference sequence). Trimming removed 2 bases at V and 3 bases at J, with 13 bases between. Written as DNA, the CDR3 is TGTGCCAGTAGTATATTAGGGGGAGGCTACACTGAAGCTTTCTTT. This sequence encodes CASSILGGGYTEAFF.

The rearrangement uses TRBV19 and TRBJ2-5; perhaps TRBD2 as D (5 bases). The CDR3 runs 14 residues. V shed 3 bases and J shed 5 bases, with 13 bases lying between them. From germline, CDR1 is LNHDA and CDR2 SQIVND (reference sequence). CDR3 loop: CASSISGPRETQYF. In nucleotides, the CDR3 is TGTGCCAGTAGTATCAGCGGACCTAGGGAGACCCAGTACTTC.

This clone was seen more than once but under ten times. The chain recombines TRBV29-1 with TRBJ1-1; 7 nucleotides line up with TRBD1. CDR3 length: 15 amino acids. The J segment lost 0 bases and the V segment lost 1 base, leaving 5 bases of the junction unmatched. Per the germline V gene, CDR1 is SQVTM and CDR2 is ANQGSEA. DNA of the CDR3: TGCAGCGTTGAAGGAGGGACAGCCATGAACACTGAAGCTTTCTTT. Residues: CSVEGGTAMNTEAFF.

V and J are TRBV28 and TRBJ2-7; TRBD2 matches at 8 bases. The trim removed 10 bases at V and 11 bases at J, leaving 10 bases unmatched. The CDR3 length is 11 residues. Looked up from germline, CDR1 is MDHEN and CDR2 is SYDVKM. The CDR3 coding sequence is TGTGCCATCACCGGGGGGGCTTCGAAGTACTTC. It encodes CAITGGASKYF.

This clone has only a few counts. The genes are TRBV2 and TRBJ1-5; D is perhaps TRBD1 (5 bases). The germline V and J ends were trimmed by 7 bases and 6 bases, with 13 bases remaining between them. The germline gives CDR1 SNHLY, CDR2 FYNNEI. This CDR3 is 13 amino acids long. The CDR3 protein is CASKAGKVQPQHF. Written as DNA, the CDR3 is TGTGCCAGCAAGGCAGGGAAGGTTCAGCCCCAGCATTTT.

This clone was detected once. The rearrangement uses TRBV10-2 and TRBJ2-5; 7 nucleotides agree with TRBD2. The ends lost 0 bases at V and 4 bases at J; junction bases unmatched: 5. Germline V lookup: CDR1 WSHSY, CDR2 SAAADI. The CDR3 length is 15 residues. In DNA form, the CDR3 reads TGCGCCAGCAGTGAGTCGGCGGGAGTGGGAGAGACCCAGTACTTC. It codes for CASSESAGVGETQYF.

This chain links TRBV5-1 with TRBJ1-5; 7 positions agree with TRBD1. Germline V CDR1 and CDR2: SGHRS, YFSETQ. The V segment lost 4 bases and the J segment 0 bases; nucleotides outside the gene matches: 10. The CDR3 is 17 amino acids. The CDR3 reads CASSAGTDISSNQPQHF. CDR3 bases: TGCGCCAGCAGCGCCGGGACAGACATATCTAGCAATCAGCCCCAGCATTTT.

The CDR3 bases are TGTGCCAGCAGCGGGGGACAGGGACTCCAAGAGACCCAGTACTTC. Its protein product is CASSGGQGLQETQYF. The chain recombines TRBV7-1 with TRBJ2-5; TRBD1 agrees at 9 bases. TRBV7-1 is annotated as an ORF whose role is uncertain. V lost 5 bases, J lost 1 base, and 5 bases stayed unmatched. This CDR3 spans 15 amino acids.

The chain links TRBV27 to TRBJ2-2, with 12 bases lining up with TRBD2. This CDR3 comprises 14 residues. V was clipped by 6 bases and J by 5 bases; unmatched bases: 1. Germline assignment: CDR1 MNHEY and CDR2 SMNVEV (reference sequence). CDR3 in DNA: TGTGCCAGCAGCGGGACTAGCGGGACCGGGGAGCTGTTTTTT. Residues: CASSGTSGTGELFF.

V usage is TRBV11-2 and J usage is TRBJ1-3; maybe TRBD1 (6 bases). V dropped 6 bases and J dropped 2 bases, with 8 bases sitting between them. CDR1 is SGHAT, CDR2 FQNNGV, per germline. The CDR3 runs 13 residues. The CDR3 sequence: CASRGTPGNTIYF. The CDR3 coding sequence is TGTGCCAGCAGGGGGACACCTGGAAACACCATATATTTT.

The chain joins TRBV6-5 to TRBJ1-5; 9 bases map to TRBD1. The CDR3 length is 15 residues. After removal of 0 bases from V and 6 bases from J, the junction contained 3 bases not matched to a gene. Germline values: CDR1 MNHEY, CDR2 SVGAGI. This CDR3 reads CASSYSGQGSQPQHF. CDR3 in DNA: TGTGCCAGCAGTTACTCGGGACAGGGAAGTCAGCCCCAGCATTTT.

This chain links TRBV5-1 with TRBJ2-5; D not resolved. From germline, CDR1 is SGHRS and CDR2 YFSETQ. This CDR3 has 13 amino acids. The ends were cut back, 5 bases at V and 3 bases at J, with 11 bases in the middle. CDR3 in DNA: TGCGCCAGCAGGGCAGGCGGAGAAGAGACCCAGTACTTC. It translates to CASRAGGEETQYF. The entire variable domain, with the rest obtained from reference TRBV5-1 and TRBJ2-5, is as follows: KAGVTQTPRYLIKTRGQQVTLSCSPISGHRSVSWYQQTPGQGLQFLFEYFSETQRNKGNFPGRFSGRQFSNSRSEMNVSTLELGDSALYLCASRAGGEETQYFGPGTRLLVL.

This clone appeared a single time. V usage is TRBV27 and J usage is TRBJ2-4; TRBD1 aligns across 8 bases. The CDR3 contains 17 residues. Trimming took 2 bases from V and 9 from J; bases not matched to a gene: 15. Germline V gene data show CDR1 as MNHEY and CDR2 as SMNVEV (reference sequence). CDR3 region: CASSLRWQGATESIQYF. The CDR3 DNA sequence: TGTGCCAGCAGTTTAAGGTGGCAGGGGGCGACAGAATCCATTCAGTACTTC.

CDR3 DNA sequence: TGTGCCAGCATCCCTTCGGCAGACTATGGCTACACCTTC. It encodes CASIPSADYGYTF. The chain is built from TRBV6-6 and TRBJ1-2; D uncertain. Germline V gene sequence: CDR1 MNHNY, CDR2 SVGAGI (reference sequence). There are 13 residues in the CDR3. The ends were cut back, 7 bases at V and 3 bases at J, with 12 bases in the middle.

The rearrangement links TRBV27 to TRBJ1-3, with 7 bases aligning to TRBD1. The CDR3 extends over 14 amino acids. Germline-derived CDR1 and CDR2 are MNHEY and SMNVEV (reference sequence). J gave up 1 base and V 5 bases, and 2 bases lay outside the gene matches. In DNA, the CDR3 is TGTGCCAGCAGTGAACAGGGGTCTGGAAACACCATATATTTT. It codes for CASSEQGSGNTIYF.

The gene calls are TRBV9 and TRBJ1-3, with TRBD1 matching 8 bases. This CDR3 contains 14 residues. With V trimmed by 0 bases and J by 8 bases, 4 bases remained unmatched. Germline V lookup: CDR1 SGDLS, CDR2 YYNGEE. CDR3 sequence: CASSVAGGLDTIYF. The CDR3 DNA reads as TGTGCCAGCAGCGTAGCAGGGGGCTTAGACACCATATATTTT.

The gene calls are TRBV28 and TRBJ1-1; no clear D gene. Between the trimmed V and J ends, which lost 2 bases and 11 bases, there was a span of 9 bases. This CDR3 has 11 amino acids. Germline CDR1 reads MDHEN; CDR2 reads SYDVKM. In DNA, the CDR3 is TGTGCCAGCAGTTTACAAAGGGTTGCTTTCTTT. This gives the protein CASSLQRVAFF.

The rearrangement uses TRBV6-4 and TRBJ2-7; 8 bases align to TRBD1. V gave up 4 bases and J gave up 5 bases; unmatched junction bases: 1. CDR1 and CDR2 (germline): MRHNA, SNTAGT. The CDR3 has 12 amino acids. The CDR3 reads CASSGTGNEQYF. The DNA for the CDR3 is TGTGCCAGCAGTGGGACAGGGAACGAGCAGTACTTC.